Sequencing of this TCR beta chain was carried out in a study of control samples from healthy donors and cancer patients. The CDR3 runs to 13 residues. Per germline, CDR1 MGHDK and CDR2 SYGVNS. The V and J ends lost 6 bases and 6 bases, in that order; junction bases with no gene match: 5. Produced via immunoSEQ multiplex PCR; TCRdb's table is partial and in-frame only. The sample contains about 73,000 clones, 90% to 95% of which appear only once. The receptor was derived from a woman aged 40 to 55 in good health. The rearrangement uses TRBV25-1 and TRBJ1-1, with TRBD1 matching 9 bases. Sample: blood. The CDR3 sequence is CASRQGANAEAFF. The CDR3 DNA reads TGTGCCAGCAGACAGGGGGCTAACGCTGAAGCTTTCTTT.